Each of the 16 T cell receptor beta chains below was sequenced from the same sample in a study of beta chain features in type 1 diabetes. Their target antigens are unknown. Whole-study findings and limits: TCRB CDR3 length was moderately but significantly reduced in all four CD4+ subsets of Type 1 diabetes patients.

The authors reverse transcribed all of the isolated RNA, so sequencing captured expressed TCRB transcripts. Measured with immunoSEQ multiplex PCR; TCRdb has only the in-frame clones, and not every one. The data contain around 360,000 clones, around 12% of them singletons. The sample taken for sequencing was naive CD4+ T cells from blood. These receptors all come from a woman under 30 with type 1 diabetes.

CDR3 loop: CASSRGGINEQYF. CDR3 sequence (DNA): TGTGCCAGTAGTCGGGGGGGGATCAACGAGCAGTACTTC. This sequence joins TRBV19 and TRBJ2-7; 8 nucleotides agree with TRBD2. From germline, CDR1 is LNHDA and CDR2 SQIVND (reference sequence). Trimming removed 5 bases from V and 5 bases from J; junction bases left unmatched: 5. The CDR3 contains 13 residues.

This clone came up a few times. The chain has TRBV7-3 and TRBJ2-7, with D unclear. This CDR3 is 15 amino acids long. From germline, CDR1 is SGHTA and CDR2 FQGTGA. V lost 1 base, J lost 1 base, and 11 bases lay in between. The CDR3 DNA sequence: TGTGCCAGCAGCTTAAGTGGAGCGAAGTCCTACGAGCAGTACTTC. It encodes CASSLSGAKSYEQYF.

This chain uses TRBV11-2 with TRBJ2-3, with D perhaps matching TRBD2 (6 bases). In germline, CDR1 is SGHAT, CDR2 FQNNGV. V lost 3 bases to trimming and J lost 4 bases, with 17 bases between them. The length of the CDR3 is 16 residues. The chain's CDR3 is CASSLRRGKGPDTQYF. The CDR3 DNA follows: TGTGCCAGCAGCTTGCGGCGGGGAAAGGGCCCAGATACGCAGTATTTT.

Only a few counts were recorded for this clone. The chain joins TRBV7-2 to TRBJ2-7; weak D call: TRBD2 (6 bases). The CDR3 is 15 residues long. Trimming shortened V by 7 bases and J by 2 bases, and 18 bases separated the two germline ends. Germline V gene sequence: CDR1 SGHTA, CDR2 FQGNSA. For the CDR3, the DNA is TGTGCCAGCAAAATCCGACCTGGGGGGACCTACGAGCAGTACTTC. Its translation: CASKIRPGGTYEQYF.

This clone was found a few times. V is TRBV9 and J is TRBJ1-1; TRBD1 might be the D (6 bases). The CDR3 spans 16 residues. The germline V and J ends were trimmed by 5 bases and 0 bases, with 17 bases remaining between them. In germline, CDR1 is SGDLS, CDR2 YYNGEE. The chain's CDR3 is CASSAPSGGVNTEAFF. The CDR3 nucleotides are TGTGCCAGCAGTGCCCCAAGCGGGGGCGTGAACACTGAAGCTTTCTTT.

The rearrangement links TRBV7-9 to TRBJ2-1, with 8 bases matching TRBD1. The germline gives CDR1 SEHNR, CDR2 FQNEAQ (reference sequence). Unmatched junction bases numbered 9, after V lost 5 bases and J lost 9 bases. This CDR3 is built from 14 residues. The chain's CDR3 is CASSPDRVIGEQFF. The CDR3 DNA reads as TGTGCCAGCAGCCCGGACAGGGTGATAGGTGAGCAGTTCTTC.

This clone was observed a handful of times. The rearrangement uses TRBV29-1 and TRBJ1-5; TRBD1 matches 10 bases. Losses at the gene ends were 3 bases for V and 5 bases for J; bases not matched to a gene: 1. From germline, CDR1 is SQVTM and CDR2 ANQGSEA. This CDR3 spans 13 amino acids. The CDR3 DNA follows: TGCAGCGTTGAGGGGACAGGGGATCAGCCCCAGCATTTT. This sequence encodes CSVEGTGDQPQHF.

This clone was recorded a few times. CDR3 in DNA: TGTGCCAGCAACTCGCGTTCTAGCACAGATACGCAGTATTTT. This encodes CASNSRSSTDTQYF. The genes are TRBV6-6 and TRBJ2-3; D gene uncertain. Looked up from germline, CDR1 is MNHNY and CDR2 is SVGAGI (reference sequence). Trimming pared 7 bases from V and 0 bases from J, leaving 11 bases between. The CDR3 contains 14 residues.

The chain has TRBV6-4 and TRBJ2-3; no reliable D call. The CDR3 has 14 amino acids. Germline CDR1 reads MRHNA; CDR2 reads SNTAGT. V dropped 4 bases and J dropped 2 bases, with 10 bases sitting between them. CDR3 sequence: CASSAGVYTDTQYF. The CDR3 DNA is TGTGCCAGCAGTGCAGGCGTCTACACAGATACGCAGTATTTT.

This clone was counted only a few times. For the CDR3, the DNA is TGTGCCAGCAGCTTGGCTCCTCAGCCCCAGCATTTT. It yields the protein CASSLAPQPQHF. This rearrangement joins TRBV5-6 to TRBJ1-5; no reliable D call. The V and J ends lost 0 bases and 6 bases respectively, with 4 bases between them. CDR1 is SGHDT, CDR2 YYEEEE, per germline. The CDR3 is made up of 12 amino acids.

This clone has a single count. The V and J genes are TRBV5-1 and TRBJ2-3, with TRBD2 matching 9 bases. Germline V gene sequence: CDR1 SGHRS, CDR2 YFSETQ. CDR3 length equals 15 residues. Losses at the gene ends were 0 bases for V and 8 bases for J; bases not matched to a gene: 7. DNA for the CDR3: TGCGCCAGCAGCTTGGGGCTAGCGGGGCTCATTACGCAGTATTTT. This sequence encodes CASSLGLAGLITQYF.

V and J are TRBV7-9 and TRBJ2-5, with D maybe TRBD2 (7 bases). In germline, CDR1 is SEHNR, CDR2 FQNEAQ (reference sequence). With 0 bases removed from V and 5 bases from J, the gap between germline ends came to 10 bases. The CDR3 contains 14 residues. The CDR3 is CASSLAGGPETQYF. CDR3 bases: TGTGCCAGCAGCTTAGCGGGGGGGCCGGAGACCCAGTACTTC.

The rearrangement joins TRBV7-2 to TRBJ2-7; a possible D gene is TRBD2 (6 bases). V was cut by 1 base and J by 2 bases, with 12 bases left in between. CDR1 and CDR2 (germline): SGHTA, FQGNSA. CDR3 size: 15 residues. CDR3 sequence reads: CASSLGREIAYEQYF. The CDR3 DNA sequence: TGTGCCAGCAGCTTAGGTCGGGAGATCGCCTACGAGCAGTACTTC.

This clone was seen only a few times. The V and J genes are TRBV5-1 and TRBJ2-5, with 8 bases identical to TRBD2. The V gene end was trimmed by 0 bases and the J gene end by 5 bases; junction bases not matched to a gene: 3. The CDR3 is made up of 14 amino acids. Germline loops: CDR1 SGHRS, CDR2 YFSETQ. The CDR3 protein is CASSLDTGGETQYF. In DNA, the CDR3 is TGCGCCAGCAGCTTGGATACGGGAGGGGAGACCCAGTACTTC.

The CDR3 spells CASSPLAVTPYNEQFF. DNA for the CDR3: TGTGCCAGCAGCCCCCTCGCGGTCACCCCATACAATGAGCAGTTCTTC. V usage is TRBV7-9 and J usage is TRBJ2-1; no reliable D call. V shed 5 bases and J shed 4 bases, with 18 bases lying between them. This CDR3 contains 16 residues. CDR1 is SEHNR, CDR2 FQNEAQ, per germline (reference sequence).

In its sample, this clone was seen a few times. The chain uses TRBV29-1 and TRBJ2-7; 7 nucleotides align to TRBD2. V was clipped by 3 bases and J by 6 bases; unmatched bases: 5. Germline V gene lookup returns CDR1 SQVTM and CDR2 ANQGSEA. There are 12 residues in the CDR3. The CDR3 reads CSVDSGRSEQYF. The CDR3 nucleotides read TGCAGCGTTGATTCCGGGAGGTCCGAGCAGTACTTC.